Sequencing of this T cell receptor beta chain was carried out in a study of blood T cell repertoires in COVID-19. Study background: The United States, Italy and Spain were the sources of the acute and convalescent COVID-19 samples. In each case, the material was cDNA or gDNA derived from T cells, B-cell-depleted T cells, or PBMCs.

V dropped 4 bases and J dropped 0; count of bases not matched to a gene: 7. The CDR3 contains 16 residues. Germline V lookup: CDR1 SGHTA, CDR2 FQGNSA. Original analysis: Reference gene primer amplification yielded estimated nucleated cell counts. Only in-frame clones appear in the TCRdb table, and some are missing; sequencing was by immunoSEQ multiplex PCR. D and trimming come from the DNA, and the V and J calls and clone size come from that table. The data contain 43,000 or so clones, over 70% of them singletons. This clonotype originated in a woman between 55 and 75 years old with acute or convalescent COVID-19. The chain recombines TRBV7-2 with TRBJ1-1; 8 positions match TRBD1. Sequencing was performed on peripheral blood. DNA of the CDR3: TGTGCCAGCAGCTCGCGGACAGGGAGGATGAACACTGAAGCTTTCTTT. This encodes CASSSRTGRMNTEAFF. The complete variable domain, with remaining parts taken from reference TRBV7-2 and TRBJ1-1, reads GAGVSQSPSNKVTEKGKDVELRCDPISGHTALYWYRQSLGQGLEFLIYFQGNSAPDKSGLPSDRFSAERTGGSVSTLTIQRTQQEDSAVYLCASSSRTGRMNTEAFFGQGTRLTVV.